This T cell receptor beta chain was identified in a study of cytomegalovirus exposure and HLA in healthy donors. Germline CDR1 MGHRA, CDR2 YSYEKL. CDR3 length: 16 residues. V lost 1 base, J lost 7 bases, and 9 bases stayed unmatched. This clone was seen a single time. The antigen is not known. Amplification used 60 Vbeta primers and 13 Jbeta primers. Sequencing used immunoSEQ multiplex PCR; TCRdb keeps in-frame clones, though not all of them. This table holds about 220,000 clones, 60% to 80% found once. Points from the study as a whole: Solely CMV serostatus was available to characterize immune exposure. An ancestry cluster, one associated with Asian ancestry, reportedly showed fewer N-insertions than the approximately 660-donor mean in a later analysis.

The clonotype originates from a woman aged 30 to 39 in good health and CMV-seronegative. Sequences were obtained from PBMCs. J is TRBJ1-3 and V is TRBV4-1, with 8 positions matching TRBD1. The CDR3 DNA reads TGCGCCAGCAGCCAAGGGCAGGGGGCCCGGGTCAACACCATATATTTT. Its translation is CASSQGQGARVNTIYF.